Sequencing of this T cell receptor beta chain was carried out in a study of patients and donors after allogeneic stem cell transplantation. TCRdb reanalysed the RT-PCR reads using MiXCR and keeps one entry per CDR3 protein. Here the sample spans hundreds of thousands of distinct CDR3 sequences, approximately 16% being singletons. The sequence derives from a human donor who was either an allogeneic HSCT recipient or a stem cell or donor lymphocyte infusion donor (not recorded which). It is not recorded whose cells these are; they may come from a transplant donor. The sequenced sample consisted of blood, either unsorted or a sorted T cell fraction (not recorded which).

The CDR3 loop reads CASSLSDKSSYNEQFF. The DNA of the CDR3 is TGTGCCAGCAGTTTGTCCGACAAGAGCTCCTACAATGAGCAGTTCTTC. The chain combines TRBV12-3 or TRBV12-4 with TRBJ2-1, with D unclear. V was clipped by 3 bases and J by 0 bases, with 12 bases between them. There are 16 residues in the CDR3.